A selection of T cell receptor beta chains follows, all from one sample in a study of T cells in Graves' hyperthyroidism and ophthalmopathy. TCRdb ran MiXCR on the multiplex PCR reads and lists one entry per CDR3 protein. The sample includes 300,000 to 450,000 distinct CDR3 sequences, roughly 14% seen only once; the top ten take roughly a fifth. Sequencing was done on a sample of blood. Receptors originate from a woman in her twenties or thirties with Graves' ophthalmopathy. Both conserved end residues are part of each CDR3. The D gene is left open where the match is weak. The size field is filled for only some rows; it gives once, few, many or a size class.

D gene: TRBD1
clone size: many
J gene: TRBJ2-7
V gene: TRBV3-1
CDR3 DNA: TGTGCCAGCAGCCATTTCGGGACAGGGCACTACGAGCAGTACTTC
CDR3 protein: CASSHFGTGHYEQYF

D gene: NA
clone size: many
J gene: TRBJ2-2
V gene: TRBV3-1
CDR3 DNA: TGTGCCAGCAGCCAGGGTGGCACCGGGGAGCTGTTTTTT
CDR3 protein: CASSQGGTGELFF

D gene: NA
clone size: NA
J gene: TRBJ1-2
V gene: TRBV9
CDR3 DNA: TGTGCCAGCAGCGATACAGGGCATAACTATGGCTACACCTTC
CDR3 protein: CASSDTGHNYGYTF

D gene: TRBD1
clone size: many
J gene: TRBJ2-1
V gene: TRBV20-1
CDR3 DNA: TGCAGAGCGGACCGGGACAGGGGATACAATGAGCAGTTCTTC
CDR3 protein: CRADRDRGYNEQFF

D gene: NA
clone size: few
J gene: TRBJ1-6
V gene: TRBV27
CDR3 DNA: TGTGCCAGCACAAGCCAAACTCCAGGGTATAATTCACCCCTCCACTTT
CDR3 protein: CASTSQTPGYNSPLHF

D gene: NA
clone size: many
J gene: TRBJ2-3
V gene: TRBV12-3/TRBV12-4
CDR3 DNA: TGTGCCAGCAGTTTCCGACACACCACAGATACGCAGTATTTT
CDR3 protein: CASSFRHTTDTQYF

D gene: TRBD1
clone size: NA
J gene: TRBJ1-2
V gene: TRBV28
CDR3 DNA: TGTGCCAGCAGCTTTTGGACAGGTTTGGGAGGCTACACCTTC
CDR3 protein: CASSFWTGLGGYTF

D gene: NA
clone size: many
J gene: TRBJ2-7
V gene: TRBV11-2
CDR3 DNA: TGTGCCAGCAGCTTAGTCGGAAGTATGGGCGAGCAGTACTTC
CDR3 protein: CASSLVGSMGEQYF

D gene: NA
clone size: many
J gene: TRBJ2-1
V gene: TRBV11-3
CDR3 DNA: TGTGCCAGCAGCTTAGATGGAAACATGCAGGAGCAGTTCTTC
CDR3 protein: CASSLDGNMQEQFF

D gene: NA
clone size: few
J gene: TRBJ2-3
V gene: TRBV7-6
CDR3 DNA: TGTGCCAGCAGCACGCGGACAGCTAGCACAGATACGCAGTATTTT
CDR3 protein: CASSTRTASTDTQYF

D gene: NA
clone size: NA
J gene: TRBJ1-6
V gene: TRBV7-8
CDR3 DNA: TGTGCCAGCAGCTTAGATGATCGGCCAGGGGCGAATTCACCCCTCCACTTT
CDR3 protein: CASSLDDRPGANSPLHF

D gene: NA
clone size: many
J gene: TRBJ2-1
V gene: TRBV13
CDR3 DNA: TGTGCCAGCAGCTTCGGACACGAGGGAGGTGAGCAGTTCTTC
CDR3 protein: CASSFGHEGGEQFF

D gene: NA
clone size: many
J gene: TRBJ1-4
V gene: TRBV6-5
CDR3 DNA: TGTGCCAGCAGTTACCCGCGCCCAGAACAATCTTTGGAGGGAAAACTGTTTTTT
CDR3 protein: CASSYPRPEQSLEGKLFF

D gene: TRBD1
clone size: many
J gene: TRBJ1-2
V gene: TRBV6-1
CDR3 DNA: TGTGCCGCACACAGGGGGCGCGGCTATGGCTACACCTTC
CDR3 protein: CAAHRGRGYGYTF

D gene: NA
clone size: many
J gene: TRBJ2-1
V gene: TRBV20-1
CDR3 DNA: TGCAGTGCTAGAGTCCAGGGGAAATCCTCCTACAATGAGCAGTTCTTC
CDR3 protein: CSARVQGKSSYNEQFF

D gene: TRBD2
clone size: many
J gene: TRBJ2-1
V gene: TRBV5-1
CDR3 DNA: TGCGCCAGCAGCTTGGAGGCTTCGGGGCGGGGGAGCTCCTACAATGAGCAGTTCTTC
CDR3 protein: CASSLEASGRGSSYNEQFF

D gene: NA
clone size: NA
J gene: TRBJ1-3
V gene: TRBV29-1
CDR3 DNA: NA
CDR3 protein: CSVGQGSGNTTYF

D gene: NA
clone size: many
J gene: TRBJ1-1
V gene: TRBV6-6
CDR3 DNA: TGTGCCAGCAGTTACTCGAATGGTGAAGCTTTCTTT
CDR3 protein: CASSYSNGEAFF

D gene: NA
clone size: few
J gene: TRBJ2-1
V gene: TRBV7-9
CDR3 DNA: TGTGCCAGCAGCTTAGTCTTTGCGACTCCCCCTGGGGCTTACAATGAGCAGTTCTTC
CDR3 protein: CASSLVFATPPGAYNEQFF

D gene: NA
clone size: once
J gene: TRBJ1-2
V gene: TRBV28
CDR3 DNA: TGTGCCAGCACGGGGCATGACCTTTATGGCTACACCTTC
CDR3 protein: CASTGHDLYGYTF

D gene: NA
clone size: many
J gene: TRBJ1-4
V gene: TRBV3-1
CDR3 DNA: TGTGCCAGCAGCCAAGATTTACAAAGTGAAAAACTGTTTTTT
CDR3 protein: CASSQDLQSEKLFF

D gene: TRBD1
clone size: few
J gene: TRBJ2-1
V gene: TRBV14
CDR3 DNA: TGTGCCAGCAGCCGCCGGACAGGGAAAACATACAATGAGCAGTTCTTC
CDR3 protein: CASSRRTGKTYNEQFF

D gene: NA
clone size: many
J gene: TRBJ1-4
V gene: TRBV2
CDR3 DNA: TGTGCCAGCATAGGCAGGGGAGGAGAAGAAAAACTGTTTTTT
CDR3 protein: CASIGRGGEEKLFF

D gene: TRBD1
clone size: many
J gene: TRBJ2-7
V gene: TRBV27
CDR3 DNA: TGTGCCAGCAGTCCCCGCACGGGACAGCAACTTTACGAGCAGTACTTC
CDR3 protein: CASSPRTGQQLYEQYF

D gene: TRBD1
clone size: many
J gene: TRBJ1-5
V gene: TRBV28
CDR3 DNA: TGTGCCAGCAGTTTATTAGGGGGCAGCAATCAGCCCCAGCATTTT
CDR3 protein: CASSLLGGSNQPQHF

D gene: NA
clone size: once
J gene: TRBJ2-7
V gene: TRBV28
CDR3 DNA: TGTGCCAGCAAAACAGGGCTCCGGGGTCTCTCCTACGAGCAGTACTTC
CDR3 protein: CASKTGLRGLSYEQYF

D gene: TRBD2
clone size: NA
J gene: TRBJ2-3
V gene: TRBV2
CDR3 DNA: TGTGCCAGTCGGCTGAGGACTAGCGGGGGTGGAGATACGCAGTATTTT
CDR3 protein: CASRLRTSGGGDTQYF

D gene: TRBD1
clone size: NA
J gene: TRBJ2-7
V gene: TRBV6-1
CDR3 DNA: TGTGCCAGTGGACAGGGGTTTTCCTACGAGCAGTACTTC
CDR3 protein: CASGQGFSYEQYF

D gene: NA
clone size: many
J gene: TRBJ1-2
V gene: TRBV12-3/TRBV12-4
CDR3 DNA: TGTGCCAGCAGTTCCCTCTACGGACAGAACTATGGCTACACCTTC
CDR3 protein: CASSSLYGQNYGYTF

D gene: NA
clone size: many
J gene: TRBJ1-2
V gene: TRBV7-2
CDR3 DNA: TGTGCCAGCAGCTTAGACACAGACAGGCCCAATGGCTACACCTTC
CDR3 protein: CASSLDTDRPNGYTF

D gene: NA
clone size: NA
J gene: TRBJ1-4
V gene: TRBV28
CDR3 DNA: TGTGCCAGCAAGGGGGGAACAAATGAAAAACTGTTTTTT
CDR3 protein: CASKGGTNEKLFF

D gene: NA
clone size: many
J gene: TRBJ1-1
V gene: TRBV2
CDR3 DNA: TGTGCCAGCAGTATGACGCCGAGGGGCCATGAAGCTTTCTTT
CDR3 protein: CASSMTPRGHEAFF

D gene: NA
clone size: few
J gene: TRBJ2-5
V gene: TRBV20-1
CDR3 DNA: TGCAGTGCTAGACTGGCTTTCCAAGAGACCCAGTACTTC
CDR3 protein: CSARLAFQETQYF

D gene: NA
clone size: NA
J gene: TRBJ2-5
V gene: TRBV19
CDR3 DNA: TGTGCCAGCGGGGACGGACAACAAGAGACCCAGTACTTC
CDR3 protein: CASGDGQQETQYF

D gene: NA
clone size: NA
J gene: TRBJ1-2
V gene: TRBV28
CDR3 DNA: TGTGCCAGCAAAAAAGCGGACAAATATGGCTACACCTTC
CDR3 protein: CASKKADKYGYTF

D gene: NA
clone size: many
J gene: TRBJ2-7
V gene: TRBV6-6
CDR3 DNA: TGTGCCAGCAGTTACCGGACATACTACGAGCAGTACTTC
CDR3 protein: CASSYRTYYEQYF

D gene: NA
clone size: many
J gene: TRBJ1-4
V gene: TRBV9
CDR3 DNA: TGTGCCAGCAGCGTACGAGGAGCAACTAATGAAAAACTGTTTTTT
CDR3 protein: CASSVRGATNEKLFF

D gene: NA
clone size: NA
J gene: TRBJ2-1
V gene: TRBV10-3
CDR3 DNA: TGTGCCATCAGTGACCCCGGCGCGGCTTACAATGAGCAGTTCTTC
CDR3 protein: CAISDPGAAYNEQFF

D gene: NA
clone size: many
J gene: TRBJ2-5
V gene: TRBV2
CDR3 DNA: TGTGCCAGCAGTGATGGGCGGAGAGAGACCCAGTACTTC
CDR3 protein: CASSDGRRETQYF

D gene: NA
clone size: NA
J gene: TRBJ1-4
V gene: TRBV7-9
CDR3 DNA: TGTGCCAGCAGCGCTTGGACAGTGACTAATGAAAAACTGTTTTTT
CDR3 protein: CASSAWTVTNEKLFF

D gene: NA
clone size: many
J gene: TRBJ1-5
V gene: TRBV10-3
CDR3 DNA: TGTGCCATCAGAGCAGGGAGCAATCAGCCCCAGCATTTT
CDR3 protein: CAIRAGSNQPQHF

D gene: NA
clone size: many
J gene: TRBJ2-3
V gene: TRBV20-1
CDR3 DNA: TGCAGTGCTAGTTGGCCAGATACGCAGTATTTT
CDR3 protein: CSASWPDTQYF

D gene: TRBD1
clone size: many
J gene: TRBJ1-2
V gene: TRBV28
CDR3 DNA: TGTGCCAGTCGGCCGACAGGGGGAGGCTACACCTTC
CDR3 protein: CASRPTGGGYTF

D gene: TRBD1
clone size: many
J gene: TRBJ1-1
V gene: TRBV5-1
CDR3 DNA: TGCGCCAGCAGCTTGCTTCGCAGGGGGCTAGGGACTGAAGCTTTCTTT
CDR3 protein: CASSLLRRGLGTEAFF

D gene: TRBD1
clone size: many
J gene: TRBJ1-6
V gene: TRBV28
CDR3 DNA: TGTGCCAGCAGCTCCGGGACAGGGTATTCACCCCTCCACTTT
CDR3 protein: CASSSGTGYSPLHF

D gene: NA
clone size: many
J gene: TRBJ2-1
V gene: TRBV5-1
CDR3 DNA: TGCGCCAGCAGCTACGGCTCCTACAATGAGCAGTTCTTC
CDR3 protein: CASSYGSYNEQFF

D gene: NA
clone size: many
J gene: TRBJ2-2
V gene: TRBV18
CDR3 DNA: TGTGCCAGCTCACCGGAGGGGGGCCGAAACACCGGGGAGCTGTTTTTT
CDR3 protein: CASSPEGGRNTGELFF

D gene: NA
clone size: many
J gene: TRBJ2-3
V gene: TRBV2
CDR3 DNA: TGTGCCAGCAGTGATTTAAGCACAGATACGCAGTATTTT
CDR3 protein: CASSDLSTDTQYF

D gene: NA
clone size: many
J gene: TRBJ1-2
V gene: TRBV7-9
CDR3 DNA: TGTGCCAGCAGCCAAAAGGAAGGGGGTTGGTACGTCTACACCTTC
CDR3 protein: CASSQKEGGWYVYTF

D gene: NA
clone size: many
J gene: TRBJ2-1
V gene: TRBV9
CDR3 DNA: TGTGCCAGCAGCGCCGTCCGCAATGAGCAGTTCTTC
CDR3 protein: CASSAVRNEQFF

D gene: NA
clone size: many
J gene: TRBJ1-2
V gene: TRBV5-6
CDR3 DNA: TGTGCCAGCAGCTTGGACCACAGTAACAACTATGGCTACACCTTC
CDR3 protein: CASSLDHSNNYGYTF

D gene: TRBD1
clone size: NA
J gene: TRBJ2-5
V gene: TRBV10-1
CDR3 DNA: TGCGCCAGCAGTGAGGGGACAGGGGACCAGAGACGGCAAGAGACCCAGTACTTC
CDR3 protein: CASSEGTGDQRRQETQYF

D gene: TRBD1
clone size: many
J gene: TRBJ1-5
V gene: TRBV12-3/TRBV12-4
CDR3 DNA: TGTGCCAGCAGCCCTGGGACAGTGGACGACAATCAGCCCCAGCATTTT
CDR3 protein: CASSPGTVDDNQPQHF

D gene: TRBD1
clone size: many
J gene: TRBJ2-7
V gene: TRBV18
CDR3 DNA: TGTGCCAGCTCACCGCTCCATGGGACAGGGATCTACGAGCAGTACTTC
CDR3 protein: CASSPLHGTGIYEQYF

D gene: NA
clone size: many
J gene: TRBJ1-6
V gene: TRBV28
CDR3 DNA: TGTGCCAGCAGTTTATCCCTACCCCTCCACTTT
CDR3 protein: CASSLSLPLHF

D gene: NA
clone size: many
J gene: TRBJ2-1
V gene: TRBV12-3/TRBV12-4
CDR3 DNA: TGTGCCAGCAGTTTGGGGAAGGGTAATGAGCAGTTCTTC
CDR3 protein: CASSLGKGNEQFF

D gene: NA
clone size: few
J gene: TRBJ1-2
V gene: TRBV24-1
CDR3 DNA: TGTGCCACCAGTGATTTGGGCAGGGGTCACGGCTACACCTTC
CDR3 protein: CATSDLGRGHGYTF

D gene: NA
clone size: few
J gene: TRBJ1-1
V gene: TRBV25-1
CDR3 DNA: TGTGCCAGCAGTGGTACAGGGAGTGTATCTGTTGAAGCTTTCTTT
CDR3 protein: CASSGTGSVSVEAFF

D gene: NA
clone size: NA
J gene: TRBJ2-3
V gene: TRBV2
CDR3 DNA: TGTGCCAGCAGTGGAGACGTACAGGGATTGTCAGATACGCAGTATTTT
CDR3 protein: CASSGDVQGLSDTQYF